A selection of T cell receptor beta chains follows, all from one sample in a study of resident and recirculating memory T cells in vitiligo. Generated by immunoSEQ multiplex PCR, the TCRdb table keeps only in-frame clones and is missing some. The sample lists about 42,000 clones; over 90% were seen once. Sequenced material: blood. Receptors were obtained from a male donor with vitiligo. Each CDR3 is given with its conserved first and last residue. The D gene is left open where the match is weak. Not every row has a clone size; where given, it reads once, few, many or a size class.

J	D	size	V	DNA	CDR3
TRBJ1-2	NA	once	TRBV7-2	TGTGCCAGCAGCTTGGAATACAGGGAAGGGCGGACCTTC	CASSLEYREGRTF
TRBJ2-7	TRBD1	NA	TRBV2	TGTGCCAGCAGCATTGGACAGGCCTACGAGCAGTACTTC	CASSIGQAYEQYF
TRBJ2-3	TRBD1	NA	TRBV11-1	TGTGCCAGCAGCTTTAGACAGGGGGAATCCACAGATACGCAGTATTTT	CASSFRQGESTDTQYF
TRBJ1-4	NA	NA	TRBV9	TGTGCCAGCAGCGTATCGTTCTCCGACAGGGAAAAACTGTTTTTT	CASSVSFSDREKLFF
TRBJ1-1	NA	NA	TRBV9	TGTGCCAGCAGCGCGGATCAGGGGTGGAACACTGAAGCTTTCTTT	CASSADQGWNTEAFF
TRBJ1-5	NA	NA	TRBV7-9	TGTGCCAGCAGCGGAACAGGAGCTAATCAGCCCCAGCATTTT	CASSGTGANQPQHF
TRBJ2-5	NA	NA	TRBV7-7	TGTGCTAGCAGCCTCGACTCTATCGGGACCCAGTACTTC	CASSLDSIGTQYF
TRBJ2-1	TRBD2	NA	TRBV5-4	TGTGCCAGCAGCCCGGGGGGGCCGATCCACAATGAGCAGTTCTTC	CASSPGGPIHNEQFF
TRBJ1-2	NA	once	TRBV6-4	TGTGCCAGCAGCCGAGGGGGAGACTATGGCTACACCTTC	CASSRGGDYGYTF
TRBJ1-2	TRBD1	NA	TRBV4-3	TGCGCCAGCAGCCAAGTAGGGGGCTTGGGCTACACCTTC	CASSQVGGLGYTF
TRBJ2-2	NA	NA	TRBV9	TGTGCCAGCAGCGTACAGGGCCATCGCACCGGGGAGCTGTTTTTT	CASSVQGHRTGELFF
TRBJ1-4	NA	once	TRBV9	TGTGCCAGCAGCGTAGGTCCTGGAGGGAATGAAAAACTGTTTTTT	CASSVGPGGNEKLFF
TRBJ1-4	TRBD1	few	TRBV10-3	TGTGCCATCAGTGACCAAGGGACAGCATACGTGGAAAAACTGTTTTTT	CAISDQGTAYVEKLFF
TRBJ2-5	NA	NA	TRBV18	TGTGCCAGCTCACCGAGGCCGTACGACAGCCAGGAGACCCAGTACTTC	CASSPRPYDSQETQYF
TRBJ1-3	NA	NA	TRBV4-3	TGCGCCAGCAGCCGTACGGCAGGGGCTAACTCTGGAAACACCATATATTTT	CASSRTAGANSGNTIYF
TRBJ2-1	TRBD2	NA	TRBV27	TGTGCCAGCACCCTTAGCGGGGGGCCCGGGAATGAGCAGTTCTTC	CASTLSGGPGNEQFF
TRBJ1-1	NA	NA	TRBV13	TGTGCCAGCAGCTTAAGTCAGGGTGTCGAAGCTTTCTTT	CASSLSQGVEAFF
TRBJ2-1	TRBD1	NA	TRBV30	TGTGCCTGGATCCCGGGGACAGGGGCCTACAATGAGCAGTTCTTC	CAWIPGTGAYNEQFF
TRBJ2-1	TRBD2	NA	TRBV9	TGTGCCAGCAGCGTTACAGCGGGGGATCACAATGAGCAGTTCTTC	CASSVTAGDHNEQFF
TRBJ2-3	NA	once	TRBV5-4	TGTGCCAGCAGCTTGTTCGGAGTTGGCGATACGCAGTATTTT	CASSLFGVGDTQYF
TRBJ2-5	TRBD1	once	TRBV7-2	TGTGCCAGCAGCTTCCAAAACGACAGGGTAGAGACCCAGTACTTC	CASSFQNDRVETQYF
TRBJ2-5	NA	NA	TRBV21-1	TGTGCCAGCAGCAAAGGGACAGGGTGTGGGACCCAGTACTTC	CASSKGTGCGTQYF